Included here is one T cell receptor (beta chain) sequence, with context. These data come from a study of control samples from healthy donors and cancer patients. The germline V and J ends were trimmed by 2 bases and 0 bases, with 4 bases remaining between them. This CDR3 has 14 amino acids. Germline loops: CDR1 SGHAT, CDR2 FQNNGV. TCRdb keeps only in-frame clones here, not all; method: immunoSEQ multiplex PCR. The sample yields about 71,000 clones, about 90% seen once. Input material: PBMCs. The rearrangement links TRBV11-2 to TRBJ1-4; D unclear. The origin of this receptor is a man in his 60s with lung cancer. CDR3 nucleotides: TGTGCCAGCAGCTTATACCCAACTAATGAAAAACTGTTTTTT. Its translation: CASSLYPTNEKLFF.